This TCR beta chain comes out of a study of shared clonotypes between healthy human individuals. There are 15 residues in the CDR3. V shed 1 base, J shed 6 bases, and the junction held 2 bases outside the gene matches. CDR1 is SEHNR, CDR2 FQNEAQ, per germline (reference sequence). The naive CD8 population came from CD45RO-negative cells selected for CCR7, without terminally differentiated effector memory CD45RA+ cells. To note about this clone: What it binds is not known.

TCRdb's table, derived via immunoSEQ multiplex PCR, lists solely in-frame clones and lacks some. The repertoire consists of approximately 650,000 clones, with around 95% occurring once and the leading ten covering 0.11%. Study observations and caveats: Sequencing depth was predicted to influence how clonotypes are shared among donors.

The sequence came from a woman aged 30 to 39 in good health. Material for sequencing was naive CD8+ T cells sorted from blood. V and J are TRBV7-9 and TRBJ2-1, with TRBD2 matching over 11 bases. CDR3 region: CASSLVAGGFNEQFF. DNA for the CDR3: TGTGCCAGCAGCTTAGTAGCGGGAGGGTTCAATGAGCAGTTCTTC.